The 10 T cell receptor beta chains presented below share a single source sample, sequenced in a study of cytomegalovirus exposure and HLA in healthy donors (dated by TCRdb to 2015 to 2018). Library generation was performed with the immunoSEQ multiplex PCR assay. The multiplex PCR relied on a mix of 60 forward primers for TCR Vbeta segments and 13 reverse primers for TCR Jbeta segments. Entries here come from immuneACCESS through TCRdb and include only in-frame sequences with V and J called. Some clones fail to appear in such tables; in the studies checked, an unresolved V gene covers under half of the shortfall, and the cause of the remainder is unknown. For this sample, the table gives 90,000 to 120,000 clones. The top ten constitute about 0.59% of the sample. The sample consisted of PBMCs. The source is a man aged 45 to 65 in good health and CMV-seronegative.

V usage is TRBV9 and J usage is TRBJ1-4, with D unclear. The CDR3 runs to 16 residues. Germline V lookup: CDR1 SGDLS, CDR2 YYNGEE. Trimming removed 2 bases at V and 0 bases at J, with 11 bases between. CDR3 amino acids: CASSVTAGATNEKLFF. The CDR3 DNA sequence: TGTGCCAGCAGCGTTACGGCTGGAGCAACTAATGAAAAACTGTTTTTT. The full variable domain, in which reference TRBV9 and TRBJ1-4 provide the parts outside the CDR3, is DSGVTQTPKHLITATGQRVTLRCSPRSGDLSVYWYQQSLDQGLQFLIQYYNGEERAKGNILERFSAQQFPDLHSELNLSSLELGDSALYFCASSVTAGATNEKLFFGSGTQLSVL.

This chain joins TRBV7-9 and TRBJ1-1, with a possible D match to TRBD1 (6 bases). This CDR3 region has 14 residues. Germline values: CDR1 SEHNR, CDR2 FQNEAQ (reference sequence). Trimming pared 5 bases from V and 4 bases from J, leaving 14 bases between. Here the CDR3 reads CASSHRERATEAFF. DNA for the CDR3: TGTGCCAGCAGCCACAGGGAACGAGCCACTGAAGCTTTCTTT.

The chain uses TRBV9 and TRBJ2-1, with TRBD2 matching over 9 bases. V lost 6 bases to trimming and J lost 7 bases; unmatched junction nucleotides: 8. The V gene's germline CDR1 is SGDLS and CDR2 YYNGEE. The CDR3 sequence is 14 residues long. CDR3 DNA sequence: TGTGCCAGCAACATGGGACTAGCCGAAAATGAGCAGTTCTTC. This translates into CASNMGLAENEQFF.

This sequence joins TRBV25-1 and TRBJ1-1; D remains unclear. Germline V gene data show CDR1 as MGHDK and CDR2 as SYGVNS. The CDR3 length is 12 residues. V gave up 10 bases and J gave up 0 bases, with 9 bases separating them. CDR3 in amino acids: CATRTVNTEAFF. CDR3 sequence (DNA): TGTGCCACCCGAACAGTGAACACTGAAGCTTTCTTT.

V is TRBV7-2 and J is TRBJ1-4; tentatively, D is TRBD1 (5 bases). Germline V lookup: CDR1 SGHTA, CDR2 FQGNSA. This CDR3 comprises 13 residues. The ends were cut back, 1 base at V and 10 bases at J, with 10 bases in the middle. Here the CDR3 DNA reads TGTGCCAGCAGCTTAGTTCAGGGAGGAAAACTGTTTTTT. Amino acid sequence: CASSLVQGGKLFF.

V usage is TRBV19 and J usage is TRBJ1-1; D is perhaps TRBD1 (5 bases). Trimming stripped 5 bases from V and 2 bases from J, with 12 bases between. Germline values: CDR1 LNHDA, CDR2 SQIVND (reference sequence). The CDR3 sequence is 14 residues long. This CDR3 reads CASSELGGNTEAFF. In DNA form, the CDR3 reads TGTGCCAGTAGTGAGCTGGGGGGAAACACTGAAGCTTTCTTT. Variable domain in full (rest from reference TRBV19 and TRBJ1-1): DGGITQSPKYLFRKEGQNVTLSCEQNLNHDAMYWYRQDPGQGLRLIYYSQIVNDFQKGDIAEGYSVSREKKESFPLTVTSAQKNPTAFYLCASSELGGNTEAFFGQGTRLTVV.

V is TRBV7-8 and J is TRBJ2-5, with D unresolved. CDR3 length: 14 amino acids. V shed 5 bases and J shed 2 bases, with 12 bases lying between them. CDR1 is SGHVS and CDR2 is FQNEAQ in the germline V gene. CDR3 DNA: TGTGCCAGCAGCAGTGGGCCTAAGCAAGAGACCCAGTACTTC. Its protein is CASSSGPKQETQYF.

The chain employs TRBV7-2 and TRBJ2-5, with TRBD1 identical over 7 bases. CDR3 length: 15 amino acids. J gave up 1 base and V 3 bases, and 5 bases lay outside the gene matches. CDR1 is SGHTA and CDR2 is FQGNSA in the germline V gene. CDR3 coding DNA: TGTGCCAGCAGCTTCTTCGCAGGGGGCCAAGAGACCCAGTACTTC. It encodes CASSFFAGGQETQYF.

The chain has TRBV5-4 and TRBJ1-2; D gene uncertain. There are 14 residues in the CDR3. Germline V gene lookup returns CDR1 SGHNT and CDR2 YYREEE (reference sequence). The ends were cut back, 4 bases at V and 2 bases at J, with 12 bases in the middle. The CDR3 reads CASSTPHLNYGYTF. For the CDR3, the DNA is TGTGCCAGCAGCACACCACACCTGAACTATGGCTACACCTTC.

The rearrangement links TRBV4-1 to TRBJ1-1, with D perhaps TRBD1 (5 bases). Between the trimmed V and J ends, which lost 5 bases and 4 bases, there was a span of 14 bases. CDR1 and CDR2 (germline): MGHRA, YSYEKL. The CDR3 has 14 residues. This CDR3 reads CASSVLPQGTEAFF. CDR3 nucleotides: TGCGCCAGCAGCGTCCTCCCCCAGGGCACTGAAGCTTTCTTT.